Sequencing of this TCR beta chain was carried out in a study of T cell changes during pregnancy in multiple sclerosis. Clones were sequenced by immunoSEQ multiplex PCR, and TCRdb holds only the in-frame ones, with some missing. This sample yields tens of thousands of clones, of which around 90% are seen a single time; less than 0.6% belongs to the top ten. CDR3 length: 13 amino acids. Trimming removed 2 bases at V and 7 bases at J, with 11 bases between. This receptor was identified in a female donor with multiple sclerosis, enrolled in a pregnancy study. Source: CD4+ T cells from peripheral blood mononuclear cells, taken in the third trimester of pregnancy. The chain employs TRBV23-1 and TRBJ1-2; D uncertain. TRBV23-1 qualifies as an ORF whose function is uncertain. The CDR3 is CASSQPPDFGYTF. In DNA form, the CDR3 reads TGCGCCAGCAGTCAACCACCAGATTTTGGCTACACCTTC.